These 24 T cell receptor beta chains share one sample of origin, sequenced in a study of metastatic and nonmetastatic thyroid tumors. TCRdb used MiXCR to call clones anew from the PCR reads. Of over 50,000 clones listed, almost 30% are singletons. Among the patients, none had received any treatment before thyroid surgery. What was sequenced was blood. All receptors come from a female donor with papillary thyroid cancer or a benign thyroid nodule (not recorded which). Some clones in this sample may be carry-over from other donors' samples.

The rearrangement links TRBV6-1 to TRBJ1-1, with D possibly being TRBD1 (5 bases). CDR3 length equals 14 residues. Trimming left V 5 bases short and J 1 base short, with 11 bases between. Per germline, CDR1 MNHNS and CDR2 SASEGT. CDR3 loop: CASSLSGTNTEAFF. CDR3 in DNA: TGTGCCAGCAGTTTATCGGGGACGAACACTGAAGCTTTCTTT.

The V call is TRBV19, the J call TRBJ2-2; 10 nucleotides line up with TRBD1. Germline V gene data show CDR1 as LNHDA and CDR2 as SQIVND (reference sequence). The CDR3 runs 16 residues. The V segment lost 6 bases and the J segment 10 bases; nucleotides outside the gene matches: 14. The DNA for the CDR3 is TGTGCCAGTAGCGAATATGGGACAGGGGAAGCCGTGGAGCTGTTTTTT. This encodes CASSEYGTGEAVELFF.

The chain couples TRBV6-1 to TRBJ1-6, with a weak D call TRBD1 (6 bases). CDR3 length equals 14 residues. The germline CDR1 and CDR2 sequences are MNHNS and SASEGT. The germline V and J ends were trimmed by 7 bases and 7 bases, with 14 bases remaining between them. This CDR3 reads CASNDRRPNSPLHF. CDR3 sequence (DNA): TGTGCCAGCAACGACAGGAGACCAAATTCACCCCTCCACTTT.

In its sample, this clone was seen once. The V gene is TRBV20-1, the J gene TRBJ2-1; 9 nucleotides agree with TRBD2. The CDR3 runs 15 residues. Losses at the gene ends were 1 base for V and 7 bases for J; bases not matched to a gene: 8. Per the germline V gene, CDR1 is DFQATT and CDR2 is SNEGSKA (reference sequence). CDR3 bases: TGCAGTGCTAGAGTGCGGGAGGGGAGTTGGAATGAGCAGTTCTTC. Translated, it gives CSARVREGSWNEQFF.

V is TRBV6-2 or TRBV6-3 and J is TRBJ1-2; no firm D call. Germline CDR1 MNHEY, CDR2 SVGEGT. The CDR3 is 13 amino acids. V gave up 2 bases and J gave up 4 bases, with 8 bases separating them. The CDR3 sequence: CASSYGLSYGYTF. The CDR3 DNA follows: TGTGCCAGCAGTTACGGGCTCTCCTATGGCTACACCTTC.

The CDR3, as DNA: TGTGCCAGCAGTTATGTTGAGAACAATGAGCAGTTCTTC. This sequence encodes CASSYVENNEQFF. The chain uses TRBV6-5 and TRBJ2-1; D is ambiguous. Trimming removed 3 bases from V and 5 bases from J, with 8 bases in between. Germline V gives CDR1 MNHEY, CDR2 SVGAGI. The CDR3 runs to 13 residues.

The V call is TRBV5-1, the J call TRBJ2-3; maybe TRBD1 (5 bases). V lost 2 bases and J 0 bases, leaving 7 bases between the germline ends. The germline CDR1 and CDR2 sequences are SGHRS and YFSETQ. The CDR3 is 14 residues long. CDR3 DNA: TGCGCCAGCAGCTTAGGACAAAGCACAGATACGCAGTATTTT. Its translation is CASSLGQSTDTQYF.

This chain uses TRBV12-3 or TRBV12-4 with TRBJ2-7; 7 bases fit TRBD1. The CDR3 covers 15 residues. V lost 3 bases, J lost 5 bases, and 10 bases stayed unmatched. CDR3 sequence: CASSFEKGASNEQYF. The CDR3 bases are TGTGCCAGCAGTTTCGAAAAGGGGGCAAGTAACGAGCAGTACTTC.

This chain connects TRBV12-3 or TRBV12-4 to TRBJ1-2, with a tentative D call TRBD1 (6 bases). V was clipped by 6 bases and J by 4 bases, with 18 bases between them. This CDR3 region has 15 residues. The CDR3, as DNA: TGTGCCAGCAGCCTATGGTCGGGGGCTATCTATGGCTACACCTTC. It is translated as CASSLWSGAIYGYTF.

This clone has just a few counts. The V gene is TRBV24-1, the J gene TRBJ2-1; 8 bases map to TRBD1. The CDR3 runs 13 residues. Germline CDR1 reads KGHDR; CDR2 reads SFDVKD. Trimming took 3 bases from V and 7 from J; bases not matched to a gene: 1. The CDR3 region is CATSDGDRNEQFF. In DNA form, the CDR3 reads TGTGCCACCAGTGATGGGGACAGGAATGAGCAGTTCTTC.

This clone was seen repeatedly, ten times or more. V usage is TRBV4-3 and J usage is TRBJ2-1; TRBD2 agrees at 10 bases. V lost 0 bases, J lost 7 bases, and 6 bases stayed unmatched. The CDR3 loop spans 16 amino acids. The germline gives CDR1 LGHNA, CDR2 YSLEER. The CDR3 DNA reads TGCGCCAGCAGCCAAGATCTAGCGGGAGTGAGAAATGAGCAGTTCTTC. Its protein is CASSQDLAGVRNEQFF.

J is TRBJ2-1 and V is TRBV20-1; D is undetermined. V dropped 2 bases and J dropped 7 bases, with 9 bases sitting between them. The CDR3 is 12 residues long. The germline gives CDR1 DFQATT, CDR2 SNEGSKA (reference sequence). CDR3 in DNA: TGCAGTGCTAGAAAGGAAGTAAATGAGCAGTTCTTC. As protein: CSARKEVNEQFF.

The genes are TRBV10-2 and TRBJ1-1; D uncertain. The CDR3 spans 14 residues. Germline CDR1 WSHSY, CDR2 SAAADI. V was trimmed by 9 bases and J by 0 bases, leaving 14 bases between them. Here the CDR3 DNA reads TGCGCCAGTAGACAAGGAGGGCTGAACACTGAAGCTTTCTTT. Amino acids: CASRQGGLNTEAFF.

This chain uses TRBV20-1 with TRBJ2-7; maybe TRBD2 (6 bases). Germline V lookup: CDR1 DFQATT, CDR2 SNEGSKA (reference sequence). CDR3 length: 14 amino acids. Trimming took off 1 base at V and 5 bases at J, with 15 bases between the two ends. In DNA form, the CDR3 reads TGCAGTGCTAGAGTCGGGGGAACCCTAGACGAGCAGTACTTC. This gives the protein CSARVGGTLDEQYF.

The chain carries TRBV28 and TRBJ1-2; 8 bases fit TRBD1. Germline V gives CDR1 MDHEN, CDR2 SYDVKM. The CDR3 sequence is 14 residues long. Trimming removed 4 bases from V and 8 bases from J; junction bases left unmatched: 9. CDR3 protein: CASSSGGETEGYTF. The DNA of the CDR3 is TGTGCCAGCAGTTCAGGGGGCGAGACGGAGGGCTACACCTTC.

The chain joins TRBV15 to TRBJ1-3, with a tentative D call TRBD1 (5 bases). The CDR3 has 14 residues. The V end lost 2 bases, the J end lost 1 base, and 6 bases lay between the germline ends. Germline loops: CDR1 LNHNV, CDR2 YYDKDF (reference sequence). The CDR3: CATSRQGSGNTIYF. DNA of the CDR3: TGTGCCACCAGCAGACAGGGTTCTGGAAACACCATATATTTT.

This clone was recorded a few times. V usage is TRBV6-5 and J usage is TRBJ1-1, with a weak D call TRBD1 (5 bases). Trimming took off 0 bases at V and 4 bases at J, with 15 bases between the two ends. Germline V lookup: CDR1 MNHEY, CDR2 SVGAGI. This CDR3 has 16 residues. The CDR3 protein is CASSYSDVAGGTEAFF. The CDR3 bases are TGTGCCAGCAGTTACTCAGATGTAGCGGGGGGCACTGAAGCTTTCTTT.

This clone was observed many times. The rearrangement links TRBV4-2 to TRBJ2-3; D might be TRBD1 or TRBD2, each matching 5 bases. The CDR3 sequence is 16 residues long. Between the trimmed V and J ends, which lost 4 bases and 2 bases, there was a span of 16 bases. Germline values: CDR1 LGHNA, CDR2 YNFKEQ. The CDR3 region is CASSLGPVGHTDTQYF. The CDR3 DNA reads as TGTGCCAGCAGCCTGGGACCTGTTGGACACACAGATACGCAGTATTTT.

V is TRBV11-3 and J is TRBJ2-3; weak D call: TRBD2 (6 bases). From germline, CDR1 is SGHNT and CDR2 YENEEA. This CDR3 spans 15 amino acids. V lost 5 bases and J lost 5, with 17 bases in between. CDR3 DNA sequence: TGTGCCAGCAGCCTAGGACTGGGAGGAGTAGATACGCAGTATTTT. Translated: CASSLGLGGVDTQYF.

This clone was detected only a few times. This rearrangement joins TRBV10-1 to TRBJ2-3; D possibly corresponds to TRBD2 (5 bases). The CDR3 runs 14 residues. Trimming pared 4 bases from V and 3 bases from J, leaving 11 bases between. Germline lookup yields CDR1 WNHNN and CDR2 SYGVQD (reference sequence). CDR3 region: CASSGQPGTDTQYF. The CDR3 DNA reads as TGCGCCAGCAGTGGGCAACCGGGGACAGATACGCAGTATTTT.

This clone showed up just a few times. The V gene is TRBV28, the J gene TRBJ2-1; 12 bases line up with TRBD1. Germline CDR1 reads MDHEN; CDR2 reads SYDVKM. J gave up 10 bases and V 3 bases, and 10 bases lay outside the gene matches. The CDR3 extends over 16 amino acids. DNA of the CDR3: TGTGCCAGCAGTTTGTGGGACAGGGGGCCCCGGGTCGAGCAGTTCTTC. Translating it yields CASSLWDRGPRVEQFF.

Only a few counts were recorded for this clone. The chain uses TRBV6-1 and TRBJ1-6, with 7 bases lining up with TRBD1. The CDR3 has 14 amino acids. Germline V gene data show CDR1 as MNHNS and CDR2 as SASEGT. V shed 6 bases, J shed 7 bases, and the junction held 6 bases outside the gene matches. The CDR3 is CASSPGTVNSPLHF. In DNA, the CDR3 is TGTGCCAGCAGCCCCGGGACAGTCAATTCACCCCTCCACTTT.

This chain joins TRBV6-1 and TRBJ1-5, with no clear D. CDR3 size: 12 residues. V was clipped by 7 bases and J by 3 bases, with 7 bases between them. The germline V gene has CDR1 MNHNS and CDR2 SASEGT. The CDR3 protein is CASNLINQPQHF. In DNA form, the CDR3 reads TGTGCCAGCAACCTAATCAATCAGCCCCAGCATTTT.

This chain connects TRBV27 to TRBJ2-7; D may be TRBD2 (6 bases). CDR3 length: 14 residues. Germline V lookup: CDR1 MNHEY, CDR2 SMNVEV (reference sequence). CDR3 loop: CAWCLSIGGYEQYF. CDR3 bases: TGTGCGTGGTGTTTATCGATCGGGGGCTACGAGCAGTACTTC.